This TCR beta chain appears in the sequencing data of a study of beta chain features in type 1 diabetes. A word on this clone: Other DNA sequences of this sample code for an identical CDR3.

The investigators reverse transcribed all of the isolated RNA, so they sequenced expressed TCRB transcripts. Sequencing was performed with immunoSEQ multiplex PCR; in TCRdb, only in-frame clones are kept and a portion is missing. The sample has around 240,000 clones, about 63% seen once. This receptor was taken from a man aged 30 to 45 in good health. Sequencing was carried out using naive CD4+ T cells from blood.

The CDR3 reads CAWSPQMNTEAFF. The CDR3 nucleotides are TGTGCCTGGAGTCCCCAGATGAACACTGAAGCTTTCTTT. The V call is TRBV30, the J call TRBJ1-1; D unclear. Deletions cut 2 bases from V and 0 bases from J, with 7 bases between. The length of the CDR3 is 13 residues. The germline gives CDR1 GTSNPN, CDR2 SVGIG (reference sequence).